Given below is one TCR beta chain in context. The target antigen is unknown. The genomic DNA of each subset was split evenly across several immunoSEQ plates. Sorted-subset replicate PCR reactions were performed with approximately 200 ng DNA, corresponding to 25,000 to 35,000 T cell genomes. Clones were sequenced by immunoSEQ multiplex PCR, and TCRdb holds only the in-frame ones, with some missing. Here the sample spans around 370,000 clones, about 96% being singletons. The data stem from a study of shared clonotypes between healthy human individuals. General study results and limits: Among a few donors, roughly 5% of naive CD4 clonotypes were found in common. Estimated clonotype richness was generally higher in naive than memory subsets.

The clonotype comes from a man under 40 in good health. Sequenced: memory CD8+ T cells sorted from blood. Stated subset: CD45RO+ cells pooled with CCR7-negative TemRA cells.

Here the CDR3 DNA reads TGTGCCAGCAGCTTAGAAGGTTTGTCCAGGGCCCACGAGCAGTACTTC. Its translation: CASSLEGLSRAHEQYF. V usage is TRBV11-2 and J usage is TRBJ2-7; tentative D call: TRBD1 (5 bases). V was trimmed by 0 bases and J by 5 bases, leaving 17 bases between them. CDR1 SGHAT and CDR2 FQNNGV come from the germline V gene. The CDR3 extends over 16 amino acids. Full variable domain (rest looked up from reference TRBV11-2 and TRBJ2-7): EAGVAQSPRYKIIEKRQSVAFWCNPISGHATLYWYQQILGQGPKLLIQFQNNGVVDDSQLPKDRFSAERLKGVDSTLKIQPAKLEDSAVYLCASSLEGLSRAHEQYFGPGTRLTVT.